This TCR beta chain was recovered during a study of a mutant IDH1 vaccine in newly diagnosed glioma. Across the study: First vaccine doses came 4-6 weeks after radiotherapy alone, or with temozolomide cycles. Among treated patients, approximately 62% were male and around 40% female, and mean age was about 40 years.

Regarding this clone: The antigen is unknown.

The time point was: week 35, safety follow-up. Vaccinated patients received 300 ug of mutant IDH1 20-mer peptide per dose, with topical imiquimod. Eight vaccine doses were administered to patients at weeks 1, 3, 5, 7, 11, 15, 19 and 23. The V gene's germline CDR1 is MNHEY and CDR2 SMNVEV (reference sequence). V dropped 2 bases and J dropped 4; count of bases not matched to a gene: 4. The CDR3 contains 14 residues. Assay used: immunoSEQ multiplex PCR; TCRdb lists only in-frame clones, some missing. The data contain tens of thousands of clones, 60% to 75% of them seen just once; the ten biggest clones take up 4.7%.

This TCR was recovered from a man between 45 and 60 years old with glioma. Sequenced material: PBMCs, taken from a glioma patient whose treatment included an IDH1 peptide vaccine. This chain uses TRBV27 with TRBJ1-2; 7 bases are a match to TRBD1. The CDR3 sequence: CASSLGGQTYGYTF. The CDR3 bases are TGTGCCAGCAGTTTAGGGGGACAGACCTATGGCTACACCTTC.